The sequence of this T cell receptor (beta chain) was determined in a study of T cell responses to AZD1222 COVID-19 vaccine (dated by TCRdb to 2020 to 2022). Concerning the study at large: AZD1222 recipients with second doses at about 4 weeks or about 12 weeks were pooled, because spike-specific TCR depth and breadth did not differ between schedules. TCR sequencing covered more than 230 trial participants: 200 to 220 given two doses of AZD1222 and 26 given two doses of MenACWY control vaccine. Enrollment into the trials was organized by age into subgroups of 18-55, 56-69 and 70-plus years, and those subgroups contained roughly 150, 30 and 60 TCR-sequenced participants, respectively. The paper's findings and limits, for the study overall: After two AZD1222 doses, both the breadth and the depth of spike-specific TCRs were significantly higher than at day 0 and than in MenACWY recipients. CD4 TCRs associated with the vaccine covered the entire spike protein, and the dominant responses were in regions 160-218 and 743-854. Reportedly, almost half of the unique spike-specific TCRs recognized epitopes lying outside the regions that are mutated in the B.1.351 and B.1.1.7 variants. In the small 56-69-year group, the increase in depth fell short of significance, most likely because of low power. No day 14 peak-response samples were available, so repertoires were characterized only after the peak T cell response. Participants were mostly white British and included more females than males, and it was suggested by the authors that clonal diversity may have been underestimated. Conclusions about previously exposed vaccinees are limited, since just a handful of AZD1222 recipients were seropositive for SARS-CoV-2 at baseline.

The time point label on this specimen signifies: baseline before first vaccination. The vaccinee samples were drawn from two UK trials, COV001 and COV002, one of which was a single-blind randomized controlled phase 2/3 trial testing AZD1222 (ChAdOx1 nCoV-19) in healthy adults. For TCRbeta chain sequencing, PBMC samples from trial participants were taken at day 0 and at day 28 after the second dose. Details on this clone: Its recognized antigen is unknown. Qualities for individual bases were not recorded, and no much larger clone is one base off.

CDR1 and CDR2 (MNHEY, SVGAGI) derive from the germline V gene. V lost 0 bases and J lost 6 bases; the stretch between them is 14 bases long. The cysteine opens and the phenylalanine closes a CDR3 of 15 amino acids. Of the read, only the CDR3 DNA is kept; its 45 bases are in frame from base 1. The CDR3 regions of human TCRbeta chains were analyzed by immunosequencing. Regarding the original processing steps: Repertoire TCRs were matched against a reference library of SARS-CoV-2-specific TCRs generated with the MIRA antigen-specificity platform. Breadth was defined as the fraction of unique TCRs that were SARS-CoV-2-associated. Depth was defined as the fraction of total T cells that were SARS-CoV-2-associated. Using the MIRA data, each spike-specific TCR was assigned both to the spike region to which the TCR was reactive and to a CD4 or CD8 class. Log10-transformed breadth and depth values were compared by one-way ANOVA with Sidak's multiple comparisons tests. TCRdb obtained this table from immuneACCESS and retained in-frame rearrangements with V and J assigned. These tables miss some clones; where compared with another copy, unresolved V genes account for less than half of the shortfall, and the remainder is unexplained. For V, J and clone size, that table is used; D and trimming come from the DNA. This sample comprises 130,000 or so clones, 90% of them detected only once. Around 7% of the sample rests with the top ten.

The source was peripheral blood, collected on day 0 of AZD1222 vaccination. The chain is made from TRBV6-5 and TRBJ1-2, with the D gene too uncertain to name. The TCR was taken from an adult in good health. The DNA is TGTGCCAGCAGTTACTCGACCGAGGGTGGAGATGGCTACACCTTC. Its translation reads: CASSYSTEGGDGYTF.